This T cell receptor beta chain was identified during a study of blood T cell repertoires in COVID-19. Study summary: T cells, B-cell-depleted T cells, or PBMCs provided the cDNA or gDNA that served as material.

Germline assignment: CDR1 LNHDA and CDR2 SQIVND (reference sequence). Trimming pared 5 bases from V and 6 bases from J, leaving 8 bases between. The CDR3 runs to 12 residues. TCRdb's copy holds only in-frame clones and misses some; the assay was immunoSEQ multiplex PCR. The sample holds 350,000 to 550,000 clones, around 91% seen once. This clone occurred once. This sequence was found in a man under 40 who had recovered from COVID-19. The V gene is TRBV19, the J gene TRBJ2-1; D is undetermined. Sequencing used PBMCs or T cells enriched from blood (not recorded which). CDR3: CASSSSGNEQFF. The CDR3 DNA reads TGTGCCAGTAGTTCTAGTGGCAATGAGCAGTTCTTC.